The 28 T cell receptor beta chains below come from one sample, sequenced in a study of blood T cell repertoires in COVID-19. TCRdb's copy holds only in-frame clones and misses some; the assay was immunoSEQ multiplex PCR. The data hold 300,000 to 350,000 clones, with approximately 85% observed a single time. Sequencing input: PBMCs or T cells enriched from blood (not recorded which). These receptors all stem from a man aged 30 to 39 who had recovered from COVID-19.

The CDR3 here is CASSYSPGADTGELFF. The CDR3 DNA reads as TGTGCCAGCAGTTACTCTCCAGGGGCAGATACCGGGGAGCTGTTTTTT. The chain uses TRBV6-5 and TRBJ2-2; TRBD1 is a possible D gene (6 bases). The CDR3 totals 16 residues. V lost 0 bases to trimming and J lost 5 bases, with 13 bases between them. Germline CDR1 reads MNHEY; CDR2 reads SVGAGI.

This chain connects TRBV5-6 to TRBJ2-5; 9 nucleotides agree with TRBD1. The CDR3 sequence is 14 residues long. Per the germline V gene, CDR1 is SGHDT and CDR2 is YYEEEE. V lost 3 bases, J lost 7 bases, and 7 bases stayed unmatched. The CDR3 is CASSWGQGTGTQYF. The CDR3 DNA is TGTGCCAGCAGCTGGGGACAGGGAACGGGGACCCAGTACTTC. Full variable domain (outside the CDR3, taken from reference TRBV5-6 and TRBJ2-5): DAGVTQSPTHLIKTRGQQVTLRCSPKSGHDTVSWYQQALGQGPQFIFQYYEEEERQRGNFPDRFSGHQFPNYSSELNVNALLLGDSALYLCASSWGQGTGTQYFGPGTRLLVL.

This chain connects TRBV3-1 (or the pseudogene TRBV3-2) to TRBJ1-1; the match to TRBD1 covers 10 bases. From germline, CDR1 is LGHDT and CDR2 YNNKEL (reference sequence). The V and J ends lost 3 bases and 4 bases, in that order; junction bases with no gene match: 2. This CDR3 comprises 14 residues. The CDR3 loop reads CASSQGQGTTEAFF. The CDR3 nucleotides read TGTGCCAGCAGCCAGGGACAGGGGACCACTGAAGCTTTCTTT.

This clone was counted only a few times. The genes are TRBV4-3 and TRBJ1-4, with D perhaps TRBD1 (6 bases). The V gene lost 4 bases and the J gene lost 6 bases, with 21 bases spanning the gap. The CDR3 spans 17 residues. Germline CDR1 and CDR2: LGHNA and YSLEER. This CDR3 is CASSRNSRGPPDEKLFF. The CDR3 region has the DNA TGCGCCAGCAGCCGCAATAGCAGGGGCCCCCCCGATGAAAAACTGTTTTTT.

The sample holds a few counts of this clone. The V gene is TRBV4-3, the J gene TRBJ1-5; D call uncertain. V was shortened by 0 bases and J by 7 bases, with 4 bases between the two germline ends. Germline lookup yields CDR1 LGHNA and CDR2 YSLEER. CDR3 length: 12 amino acids. The CDR3 nucleotides read TGCGCCAGCAGCCAAGAGGGCCAGCCCCAGCATTTT. Its protein is CASSQEGQPQHF.

This clone was counted a single time. The rearrangement links TRBV3-1 (or the pseudogene TRBV3-2) to TRBJ1-4, with D possibly TRBD1 on 5 matching bases. The ends were cut back, 1 base at V and 8 bases at J, with 11 bases in the middle. The CDR3 sequence is 14 residues long. Germline V lookup: CDR1 LGHDT, CDR2 YNNKEL (reference sequence). CDR3 loop: CASSQAGRGEKLFF. The CDR3 DNA reads TGTGCCAGCAGCCAAGCCGGACGGGGGGAAAAACTGTTTTTT.

J is TRBJ2-5 and V is TRBV11-2, with 7 bases lining up with TRBD2. V was clipped by 1 base and J by 2 bases; unmatched bases: 13. The germline CDR1 and CDR2 sequences are SGHAT and FQNNGV. CDR3 length equals 18 residues. CDR3 region: CASSLVGRAGGLQETQYF. Written as DNA, the CDR3 is TGTGCCAGCAGCTTAGTCGGCCGGGCCGGGGGGTTACAAGAGACCCAGTACTTC.

This clone was seen only once. The V call is TRBV5-4, the J call TRBJ1-5; D gene unclear. The CDR3 is 12 residues long. CDR1 SGHNT and CDR2 YYREEE come from the germline V gene (reference sequence). Trimming stripped 7 bases from V and 0 bases from J, with 5 bases between. The DNA of the CDR3 is TGTGCCAGCGCAGATAGCAATCAGCCCCAGCATTTT. The encoded protein is CASADSNQPQHF.

This sequence joins TRBV9 and TRBJ2-7, with 11 bases fitting TRBD2. CDR3 length equals 14 residues. The junction had 4 bases not matched to a gene; V was cut back by 3 bases and J by 5 bases. Germline V gives CDR1 SGDLS, CDR2 YYNGEE. The CDR3 loop reads CASSALAGADEQYF. Written as DNA, the CDR3 is TGTGCCAGCAGCGCACTAGCGGGGGCGGACGAGCAGTACTTC.

In this sample, this clone turned up once. This chain uses TRBV7-9 with TRBJ1-3; maybe TRBD1 (6 bases). In germline, CDR1 is SEHNR, CDR2 FQNEAQ (reference sequence). The CDR3 spans 15 residues. The V and J ends lost 2 bases and 4 bases respectively, with 12 bases between them. CDR3 coding DNA: TGTGCCAGCAGCTTAACAGGACAGCCAGGAAACACCATATATTTT. It translates to CASSLTGQPGNTIYF.

The chain has TRBV5-1 and TRBJ1-5, with 10 bases identical to TRBD1. Trimming took 4 bases from V and 8 from J; bases not matched to a gene: 3. CDR1 and CDR2 from the germline V gene are SGHRS and YFSETQ. The CDR3 spans 13 residues. The CDR3 sequence is CASSRDRGEPQHF. Written as DNA, the CDR3 is TGCGCCAGCAGCCGGGACAGGGGAGAGCCCCAGCATTTT.

V usage is TRBV7-9 and J usage is TRBJ1-1, with 8 bases aligning to TRBD1. Germline V gene data show CDR1 as SEHNR and CDR2 as FQNEAQ (reference sequence). This CDR3 spans 15 amino acids. The V gene end was trimmed by 4 bases and the J gene end by 5 bases; junction bases not matched to a gene: 9. CDR3 sequence (DNA): TGTGCCAGCAGCTCGACGGACAGGGTTGAAACTGAAGCTTTCTTT. Protein product: CASSSTDRVETEAFF.

The chain carries TRBV19 and TRBJ1-1; D unclear. The V end was cut by 7 bases, the J end by 1 base, with 13 bases between. The length of the CDR3 is 14 residues. In germline, CDR1 is LNHDA, CDR2 SQIVND (reference sequence). This CDR3 is CASIHSQANTEAFF. The CDR3 coding sequence is TGTGCCAGTATCCATAGTCAGGCGAACACTGAAGCTTTCTTT.

The chain uses TRBV9 and TRBJ2-1; 8 nucleotides agree with TRBD2. V lost 0 bases to trimming and J lost 7 bases; unmatched junction nucleotides: 6. Germline values: CDR1 SGDLS, CDR2 YYNGEE. This CDR3 is 15 amino acids long. CDR3 region: CASSVATGLGNEQFF. CDR3 coding DNA: TGTGCCAGCAGCGTAGCTACGGGACTAGGAAATGAGCAGTTCTTC.

The chain combines TRBV13 with TRBJ1-4; TRBD1 matches 9 bases. Germline loops: CDR1 PRHDT, CDR2 FYEKMQ (reference sequence). Germline trimming cut 5 bases from V and 8 bases from J; bases unmatched to any gene: 6. The CDR3 covers 14 residues. The CDR3 reads CASSLGQGGEKLFF. The CDR3 coding sequence is TGTGCCAGCAGCCTGGGACAGGGAGGAGAAAAACTGTTTTTT.

The chain combines TRBV5-1 with TRBJ1-4, with D possibly matching TRBD1 (6 bases). Looked up from germline, CDR1 is SGHRS and CDR2 is YFSETQ. V lost 4 bases to trimming and J lost 8 bases, with 15 bases between them. This CDR3 is 14 amino acids long. The CDR3 sequence: CASSPAGAGEKLFF. In DNA form, the CDR3 reads TGCGCCAGCAGCCCGGCGGGGGCGGGGGAAAAACTGTTTTTT.

In regard to this clone: One end of the junction is discordant with germline, which a read error may explain. The V call is TRBV5-1, the J call TRBJ2-7; 10 nucleotides match TRBD2. In germline, CDR1 is SGHRS, CDR2 YFSETQ. The CDR3 runs to 16 residues. Here the CDR3 DNA reads TGCGCCCGCAGCGGGGGGGGACTTACCCTCGGGTACGAGCAGTACTTC. Amino acid sequence: CARSGGGLTLGYEQYF.

The chain is built from TRBV3-1 (or the pseudogene TRBV3-2) and TRBJ1-2, with D perhaps matching TRBD1 (6 bases). There are 16 residues in the CDR3. The germline gives CDR1 LGHDT, CDR2 YNNKEL (reference sequence). The V and J ends lost 0 bases and 7 bases respectively, with 18 bases between them. This chain's CDR3 is CASSQDSRGPYGGYTF. As DNA, the CDR3 is TGTGCCAGCAGCCAAGATAGCAGGGGTCCTTATGGTGGCTACACCTTC.

This clone was counted ten times or more. The chain combines TRBV5-1 with TRBJ2-2, with D perhaps TRBD2 (5 bases). The CDR3 extends over 16 amino acids. The germline CDR1 and CDR2 sequences are SGHRS and YFSETQ. V was clipped by 0 bases and J by 3 bases, with 12 bases between them. In DNA form, the CDR3 reads TGCGCCAGCAGCTTGGGGCCCCGGGGAGACACCGGGGAGCTGTTTTTT. Translation: CASSLGPRGDTGELFF. The entire variable domain, with the rest obtained from reference TRBV5-1 and TRBJ2-2, is as follows: KAGVTQTPRYLIKTRGQQVTLSCSPISGHRSVSWYQQTPGQGLQFLFEYFSETQRNKGNFPGRFSGRQFSNSRSEMNVSTLELGDSALYLCASSLGPRGDTGELFFGEGSRLTVL.

The table lists this clone with a count of one. This rearrangement joins TRBV11-2 to TRBJ1-5; D remains ambiguous. The V end was cut by 0 bases, the J end by 0 bases, with 6 bases between. The CDR3 has 15 residues. Germline V gene data show CDR1 as SGHAT and CDR2 as FQNNGV. The CDR3 loop is CASSLDPDSNQPQHF. The CDR3 coding sequence is TGTGCCAGCAGCTTAGATCCAGATAGCAATCAGCCCCAGCATTTT.

This chain links TRBV5-1 with TRBJ2-5, with D perhaps TRBD2 (5 bases). Germline V CDR1 and CDR2: SGHRS, YFSETQ. Trimming left V 3 bases short and J 6 bases short, with 21 bases between. The CDR3 spans 16 residues. The CDR3 nucleotides read TGCGCCAGCAGCTCCAATAGAAGACTGGAGGAGAAGACCCAGTACTTC. Its translation is CASSSNRRLEEKTQYF. The variable domain in full, completed from reference TRBV5-1 and TRBJ2-5, reads KAGVTQTPRYLIKTRGQQVTLSCSPISGHRSVSWYQQTPGQGLQFLFEYFSETQRNKGNFPGRFSGRQFSNSRSEMNVSTLELGDSALYLCASSSNRRLEEKTQYFGPGTRLLVL.

The rearrangement joins TRBV10-1 to TRBJ2-3; D unresolved. Trimming removed 0 bases at V and 1 base at J, with 5 bases between. The germline V gene encodes CDR1 WNHNN and CDR2 SYGVQD (reference sequence). CDR3 length: 14 amino acids. In DNA form, the CDR3 reads TGCGCCAGCAGTGAGTCTCGCGGCACAGATACGCAGTATTTT. It yields the protein CASSESRGTDTQYF.

This chain links TRBV3-1 (or the pseudogene TRBV3-2) with TRBJ2-5; tentative D call: TRBD2 (6 bases). Deletions cut 3 bases from V and 5 bases from J, with 10 bases between. Per germline, CDR1 LGHDT and CDR2 YNNKEL (reference sequence). CDR3 length equals 13 residues. The CDR3 sequence: CASSQTSKETQYF. CDR3 coding DNA: TGTGCCAGCAGCCAGACTAGTAAGGAGACCCAGTACTTC.

This chain links TRBV7-9 with TRBJ1-2; 7 nucleotides match TRBD1. CDR1 and CDR2 from the germline V gene are SEHNR and FQNEAQ (reference sequence). With 5 bases clipped from V and 4 bases from J, the junction kept 7 bases outside the gene matches. The CDR3 consists of 14 residues. Here the CDR3 DNA reads TGTGCCAGCAGCCCCCGGACAGGTCCCTATGGCTACACCTTC. It yields the protein CASSPRTGPYGYTF.

About this clone: This specimen includes other DNA sequences encoding the same CDR3. The chain recombines TRBV3-1 (or the pseudogene TRBV3-2) with TRBJ1-1; maybe TRBD1 (5 bases). The germline CDR1 and CDR2 sequences are LGHDT and YNNKEL (reference sequence). With 4 bases removed from V and 8 bases from J, the gap between germline ends came to 11 bases. The CDR3 loop spans 12 amino acids. In nucleotides, the CDR3 is TGTGCCAGCAGCCCGGGGGTGGCCGAAGCTTTCTTT. This sequence encodes CASSPGVAEAFF.

With respect to this clone: Within the sample, other DNA sequences also encode this same CDR3. V gene TRBV12-3 or TRBV12-4 combines with J gene TRBJ2-7, with 7 bases matching TRBD1. The CDR3 loop spans 13 amino acids. With 2 bases clipped from V and 4 bases from J, the junction kept 2 bases outside the gene matches. CDR3 bases: TGTGCCAGCAGTTTATCAGGGGGTTACGAGCAGTACTTC. Amino acids: CASSLSGGYEQYF.

This clone was found a few times. The J gene is TRBJ1-2, the V gene TRBV19, with unresolved D. Per the germline V gene, CDR1 is LNHDA and CDR2 is SQIVND (reference sequence). The V and J ends lost 7 bases and 5 bases respectively, with 17 bases between them. This CDR3 has 14 amino acids. CDR3 in amino acids: CASTERAEAYGYTF. The CDR3 DNA reads as TGTGCCAGTACCGAAAGAGCAGAGGCATATGGCTACACCTTC.

The chain combines TRBV10-2 with TRBJ1-1; perhaps TRBD1 as D (6 bases). The CDR3 runs to 13 residues. V was cut by 8 bases and J by 3 bases, with 13 bases left in between. CDR1 WSHSY and CDR2 SAAADI come from the germline V gene. The CDR3 DNA follows: TGCGCCAGCCTTATCGAGGGGGACACTGAAGCTTTCTTT. It encodes CASLIEGDTEAFF.